Listed here are 14 T cell receptor beta chains from one sample, sequenced in a study of T cells in Graves' hyperthyroidism and ophthalmopathy. Amplification of TCR beta CDR3 regions was performed using RNA transcripts as template. HTBI primers were used for first-round RT-PCR of the TCR CDR3. TCRdb re-called the multiplex PCR reads through MiXCR, storing one row per CDR3 protein. Of hundreds of thousands of distinct CDR3 sequences listed, approximately 14% were seen once; the top ten hold about 13%. The source material was blood. The source of these receptors is a man in his late teens or twenties with Graves' ophthalmopathy.

This clonotype was seen repeatedly, ten times or more. The chain links TRBV7-3 to TRBJ2-1, with 7 nucleotides matching TRBD1. This CDR3 spans 14 amino acids. The trim removed 5 bases at V and 4 bases at J, leaving 5 bases unmatched. The germline CDR1 and CDR2 sequences are SGHTA and FQGTGA. The CDR3 DNA follows: TGTGCCAGCAGCATGGGGACAGCTTACAATGAGCAGTTCTTC. Its protein product is CASSMGTAYNEQFF.

This clonotype was observed at least ten times. The chain combines TRBV7-2 with TRBJ2-5; D unclear. In germline, CDR1 is SGHTA, CDR2 FQGNSA. Trimming took 1 base from V and 3 from J, leaving 6 bases between them. The CDR3 length is 13 residues. CDR3 sequence (DNA): TGTGCCAGCAGCTTAGGACACGAAGAGACCCAGTACTTC. Translation: CASSLGHEETQYF.

The table lists this clonotype with many counts. The genes are TRBV5-5 and TRBJ1-6; D may be TRBD1 (6 bases). This CDR3 region has 18 residues. Germline-derived CDR1 and CDR2 are SGHKS and YYEKEE (reference sequence). V dropped 4 bases and J dropped 4 bases, with 21 bases sitting between them. DNA of the CDR3: TGTGCCAGCAGCGACGGCCAGTGGAGGGGGAGATATAATTCACCCCTCCACTTT. It yields the protein CASSDGQWRGRYNSPLHF. Variable domain in full (rest from reference TRBV5-5 and TRBJ1-6): DAGVTQSPTHLIKTRGQQVTLRCSPISGHKSVSWYQQVLGQGPQFIFQYYEKEERGRGNFPDRFSARQFPNYSSELNVNALLLGDSALYLCASSDGQWRGRYNSPLHFGNGTRLTVT.

This clonotype was seen only a few times. J is TRBJ2-4 and V is TRBV19; 12 bases agree with TRBD1. J was trimmed by 7 bases and V by 6 bases; bases with no gene match: 10. The V gene's germline CDR1 is LNHDA and CDR2 SQIVND (reference sequence). The length of the CDR3 is 16 residues. The CDR3 DNA is TGTGCCAGTAGGGAGGGGACAGGGGGCTTAGAGAACATTCAGTACTTC. Protein sequence: CASREGTGGLENIQYF.

This clonotype was seen many times. The rearrangement uses TRBV27 and TRBJ2-2; 7 bases map to TRBD2. With V trimmed by 3 bases and J by 8 bases, 9 bases remained unmatched. Germline values: CDR1 MNHEY, CDR2 SMNVEV (reference sequence). This CDR3 is built from 15 residues. CDR3 region: CASSFSSGQSGELFF. CDR3 nucleotide sequence: TGTGCCAGCAGTTTTTCTAGCGGCCAATCGGGGGAGCTGTTTTTT.

In its sample, this clonotype was seen many times. The chain has TRBV6-1 and TRBJ2-7; TRBD1 matches 8 bases. Germline-derived CDR1 and CDR2 are MNHNS and SASEGT. Losses at the gene ends were 6 bases for V and 5 bases for J; bases not matched to a gene: 9. This CDR3 comprises 14 residues. CDR3 sequence: CASRPGTGINEQYF. As DNA, the CDR3 is TGTGCCAGCAGACCCGGGACAGGAATTAACGAGCAGTACTTC.

This clonotype was found many times. The rearrangement joins TRBV20-1 to TRBJ1-1; D perhaps matches TRBD1 (5 bases). The CDR3 runs to 14 residues. In germline, CDR1 is DFQATT, CDR2 SNEGSKA (reference sequence). V lost 6 bases and J lost 0, with 14 bases in between. The CDR3 DNA follows: TGCAGTGCCCCGTCCGGGGGAATGAACACTGAAGCTTTCTTT. Encoded protein: CSAPSGGMNTEAFF.

This chain joins TRBV30 and TRBJ1-1; no clear D gene. CDR1 and CDR2 (germline): GTSNPN, SVGIG (reference sequence). The CDR3 contains 12 residues. V lost 5 bases and J 3 bases, leaving 10 bases between the germline ends. The CDR3 loop reads CAWGRRDTEAFF. The CDR3 region has the DNA TGTGCCTGGGGCAGGAGAGACACTGAAGCTTTCTTT.

This clonotype was seen repeatedly, ten times or more. V usage is TRBV7-9 and J usage is TRBJ2-7; 8 bases match TRBD1. With 5 bases clipped from V and 2 bases from J, the junction kept 8 bases outside the gene matches. Germline assignment: CDR1 SEHNR and CDR2 FQNEAQ (reference sequence). This CDR3 has 15 residues. This CDR3 is CASSHGQGFAYEQYF. The CDR3 DNA sequence: TGTGCCAGCAGCCATGGACAGGGCTTTGCCTACGAGCAGTACTTC.

For the CDR3, the DNA is TGTGCCAGCAGCGTAGGTTCGGGCATTCATCAGCCCCAGCATTTT. This sequence encodes CASSVGSGIHQPQHF. The rearrangement links TRBV9 to TRBJ1-5; no clear D. The CDR3 spans 15 residues. From germline, CDR1 is SGDLS and CDR2 YYNGEE. Trimming took 0 bases from V and 5 from J, leaving 12 bases between them.

The chain uses TRBV5-5 and TRBJ1-3; weak D call: TRBD1 (5 bases). Germline lookup yields CDR1 SGHKS and CDR2 YYEKEE (reference sequence). The V end lost 2 bases, the J end lost 1 base, and 10 bases lay between the germline ends. The CDR3 loop spans 15 amino acids. The CDR3 region has the DNA TGTGCCAGCAGCTTTGATCAGGGATCTGGAAACACCATATATTTT. Translating it yields CASSFDQGSGNTIYF.

This clonotype showed up just a few times. The chain combines TRBV12-5 with TRBJ2-4; D might be TRBD1 (6 bases). Germline V lookup: CDR1 LGHNT, CDR2 FRNRAP. The CDR3 is 17 residues long. Trimming removed 5 bases from V and 0 bases from J, with 17 bases in between. CDR3 DNA sequence: TGTGCTAGTGGTGCCTACAGGGAGTCGGGAGCCAAAAACATTCAGTACTTC. Amino acids: CASGAYRESGAKNIQYF.

Ten or more counts support this clonotype. The CDR3 region is CAISGIGPGGQPQHF. CDR3 sequence (DNA): TGTGCCATCAGTGGCATCGGGCCCGGCGGTCAGCCCCAGCATTTT. The genes are TRBV10-3 and TRBJ1-5; no firm D call. The CDR3 runs to 15 residues. Trimming removed 4 bases at V and 6 bases at J, with 16 bases between. The germline gives CDR1 ENHRY, CDR2 SYGVKD.

This clonotype was counted a few times. The chain employs TRBV19 and TRBJ2-2; D is perhaps TRBD2 (5 bases). The CDR3 spans 18 residues. Trimming left V 7 bases short and J 4 bases short, with 25 bases between. CDR1 and CDR2 from the germline V gene are LNHDA and SQIVND (reference sequence). The CDR3 spells CASISWTPAQIGTGELFF. The CDR3 DNA follows: TGTGCCAGTATCTCGTGGACTCCCGCGCAAATAGGCACCGGGGAGCTGTTTTTT.